Each of the 25 T cell receptor beta chains below was sequenced from the same sample in a study of human T cells and chemical hapten exposure. TCRdb re-derived calls from the 5' RACE reads in MiXCR, one entry per CDR3 protein. This repertoire shows about 120,000 distinct CDR3 sequences, approximately 19% found once; its top ten account for around 2.8%. From whole blood left unfractionated, total RNA was extracted. The receptor set was obtained from a human donor in good health.

CDR3 bases: TGCGCCAGCAGTGGAGCTGAAGCTTTCTTT. It codes for CASSGAEAFF. The J gene is TRBJ1-1, the V gene TRBV4-1; D remains ambiguous. Trimming cost V 6 bases and J 6 bases, with 5 bases left between them. CDR3 length: 10 amino acids. Germline values: CDR1 MGHRA, CDR2 YSYEKL.

The rearrangement uses TRBV27 and TRBJ2-5; 8 positions agree with TRBD1. The CDR3 loop spans 14 amino acids. CDR1 is MNHEY and CDR2 is SMNVEV in the germline V gene (reference sequence). The ends lost 0 bases at V and 5 bases at J; junction bases unmatched: 2. The CDR3 spells CASSLSDRGETQYF. DNA of the CDR3: TGTGCCAGCAGTTTATCAGACAGGGGTGAGACCCAGTACTTC.

The gene calls are TRBV7-3 and TRBJ2-2, with 8 positions matching TRBD2. There are 15 residues in the CDR3. Unmatched junction bases numbered 5, after V lost 2 bases and J lost 6 bases. Germline V lookup: CDR1 SGHTA, CDR2 FQGTGA. The CDR3 DNA is TGTGCCAGCAGCTTAGACTCGGGAGGGCCCGGGGAGCTGTTTTTT. This sequence encodes CASSLDSGGPGELFF.

The table lists this clonotype with a few counts. V usage is TRBV18 and J usage is TRBJ1-2; D remains ambiguous. The V and J ends lost 5 bases and 7 bases respectively, with 14 bases between them. Germline CDR1 reads KGHSH; CDR2 reads LQKENI. The CDR3 covers 13 residues. For the CDR3, the DNA is TGTGCCAGCTCATCAAATGAGGGTCTTGGCTACACCTTC. Its translation: CASSSNEGLGYTF. The entire variable domain, with the rest obtained from reference TRBV18 and TRBJ1-2, is as follows: NAGVMQNPRHLVRRRGQEARLRCSPMKGHSHVYWYRQLPEEGLKFMVYLQKENIIDESGMPKERFSAEFPKEGPSILRIQQVVRGDSAAYFCASSSNEGLGYTFGSGTRLTVV.

This clonotype was detected a few times. The chain joins TRBV5-1 to TRBJ2-7; no clear D. The CDR3 totals 17 residues. V lost 1 base to trimming and J lost 0 bases, with 17 bases between them. Germline values: CDR1 SGHRS, CDR2 YFSETQ. The CDR3 spells CASSLNRTHLISYEQYF. DNA of the CDR3: TGCGCCAGCAGCTTGAACCGGACCCACCTTATCTCCTACGAGCAGTACTTC.

This clonotype showed up just a few times. The chain uses TRBV9 and TRBJ1-1; maybe TRBD1 (5 bases). The CDR3 loop spans 14 amino acids. Deletions cut 3 bases from V and 8 bases from J, with 17 bases between. CDR1 is SGDLS and CDR2 is YYNGEE in the germline V gene. CDR3 sequence reads: CASSAWDGVREAFF. DNA of the CDR3: TGTGCCAGCAGCGCCTGGGACGGGGTGCGGGAAGCTTTCTTT.

This clonotype was detected a few times. The rearrangement joins TRBV7-2 to TRBJ2-7; the D is unclear. The CDR3 is 13 residues long. Germline CDR1 and CDR2: SGHTA and FQGNSA. Trimming took off 4 bases at V and 5 bases at J, with 12 bases between the two ends. The DNA of the CDR3 is TGTGCCAGCAGCTCCAGACCTCCTAACGAGCAGTACTTC. Its translation: CASSSRPPNEQYF.

The chain carries TRBV15 and TRBJ2-5; D uncertain. CDR3 size: 13 residues. Germline assignment: CDR1 LNHNV and CDR2 YYDKDF (reference sequence). V was cut by 1 base and J by 2 bases, with 5 bases left in between. CDR3 nucleotide sequence: TGTGCCACCAGCAGAGTCGATCAAGAGACCCAGTACTTC. Translation: CATSRVDQETQYF.

This rearrangement joins TRBV29-1 to TRBJ2-1; TRBD2 matches at 7 bases. Germline V lookup: CDR1 SQVTM, CDR2 ANQGSEA. With V trimmed by 4 bases and J by 10 bases, 10 bases remained unmatched. This CDR3 has 13 residues. The CDR3 region is CSVGPSGLYEQFF. The CDR3 region has the DNA TGCAGCGTTGGCCCTAGCGGCTTATACGAGCAGTTCTTC.

The chain combines TRBV21-1 with TRBJ2-7. TRBV21-1 is a documented pseudogene. The CDR3 has 12 residues. This CDR3 is CASSRRMYEQYF. CDR3 nucleotide sequence: TGTGCCAGCAGCAGAAGAATGTACGAGCAGTACTTC.

This clonotype was seen a handful of times. This chain uses TRBV9 with TRBJ1-5; no reliable D call. This CDR3 spans 15 amino acids. CDR1 is SGDLS, CDR2 YYNGEE, per germline. The V and J ends lost 4 bases and 5 bases respectively, with 16 bases between them. The CDR3 reads CASSPSPGPHQPQHF. CDR3 bases: TGTGCCAGCAGCCCATCACCCGGCCCCCATCAGCCCCAGCATTTT.

V usage is TRBV6-1 and J usage is TRBJ1-3, with a tentative D call TRBD1 (5 bases). With 2 bases removed from V and 0 bases from J, the gap between germline ends came to 11 bases. Looked up from germline, CDR1 is MNHNS and CDR2 is SASEGT. This CDR3 is built from 16 residues. The CDR3 loop is CASSEPGRGSGNTIYF. The CDR3 DNA sequence: TGTGCCAGCAGTGAACCGGGACGGGGCTCTGGAAACACCATATATTTT.

This chain uses TRBV9 with TRBJ1-5, with no clear D. V was shortened by 2 bases and J by 2 bases, with 5 bases between the two germline ends. Per the germline V gene, CDR1 is SGDLS and CDR2 is YYNGEE. There are 13 residues in the CDR3. CDR3 sequence (DNA): TGTGCCAGCAGCGTCAATGGCAATCAGCCCCAGCATTTT. Translating it yields CASSVNGNQPQHF.

The chain is built from TRBV7-2 and TRBJ2-3; D unclear. V lost 1 base, J lost 2 bases, and 10 bases lay in between. The CDR3 covers 15 residues. Germline-derived CDR1 and CDR2 are SGHTA and FQGNSA. CDR3 nucleotide sequence: TGTGCCAGCAGCTTAGAGGCCAGCCTCACAGATACGCAGTATTTT. This codes for CASSLEASLTDTQYF.

The chain uses TRBV28 and TRBJ2-5, with D tentatively TRBD1 or TRBD2 (5 bases each). The CDR3 extends over 13 amino acids. CDR1 and CDR2 from the germline V gene are MDHEN and SYDVKM. V shed 2 bases and J shed 6 bases, with 10 bases lying between them. The chain's CDR3 is CASSLGTRKTQYF. As DNA, the CDR3 is TGTGCCAGCAGTTTAGGGACCCGAAAGACCCAGTACTTC.

The table lists this clonotype with a few counts. This chain joins TRBV4-1 and TRBJ2-7, with 8 bases matching TRBD1. The CDR3 spans 15 residues. V dropped 0 bases and J dropped 5; count of bases not matched to a gene: 6. CDR1 MGHRA and CDR2 YSYEKL come from the germline V gene. The CDR3 spells CASSQEYRGADEQYF. The CDR3 coding sequence is TGCGCCAGCAGCCAAGAATACAGGGGGGCGGACGAGCAGTACTTC.

This chain connects TRBV12-3 or TRBV12-4 to TRBJ2-7, with TRBD1 matching 10 bases. This CDR3 has 15 residues. After removal of 6 bases from V and 1 base from J, the junction contained 6 bases not matched to a gene. The CDR3 loop is CASSTAGQGSYEQYF. The CDR3 DNA sequence: TGTGCCAGCAGCACTGCGGGACAGGGGTCCTACGAGCAGTACTTC.

The V gene is TRBV12-3 or TRBV12-4, the J gene TRBJ2-1; D is possibly TRBD1 (6 bases). CDR3 length: 13 amino acids. The V gene lost 4 bases and the J gene lost 11 bases, with 15 bases spanning the gap. CDR3 loop: CASSSSSGVQQFF. CDR3 nucleotide sequence: TGTGCCAGCAGTTCTTCCTCAGGGGTTCAGCAGTTCTTC.

In its sample, this clonotype was seen a few times. The rearrangement links TRBV11-2 to TRBJ1-1; 9 nucleotides agree with TRBD1. V lost 5 bases to trimming and J lost 11 bases; unmatched junction nucleotides: 6. Germline-derived CDR1 and CDR2 are SGHAT and FQNNGV. The CDR3 extends over 12 amino acids. The DNA of the CDR3 is TGTGCCAGCAGCCCACACAGGGGGCTTGCTTTCTTT. As protein: CASSPHRGLAFF.

This sequence joins TRBV5-1 and TRBJ2-3; D possibly corresponds to TRBD2 (7 bases). This CDR3 comprises 14 residues. Trimming left V 7 bases short and J 0 bases short, with 12 bases between. The germline V gene encodes CDR1 SGHRS and CDR2 YFSETQ. Here the CDR3 reads CASWGGPSTDTQYF. The CDR3 coding sequence is TGCGCCAGCTGGGGGGGGCCTAGCACAGATACGCAGTATTTT. The whole variable domain, filled in from reference TRBV5-1 and TRBJ2-3, reads KAGVTQTPRYLIKTRGQQVTLSCSPISGHRSVSWYQQTPGQGLQFLFEYFSETQRNKGNFPGRFSGRQFSNSRSEMNVSTLELGDSALYLCASWGGPSTDTQYFGPGTRLTVL.

The chain combines TRBV4-1 with TRBJ2-2; the match to TRBD1 covers 9 bases. CDR1 is MGHRA and CDR2 is YSYEKL in the germline V gene. This CDR3 has 15 amino acids. Trimming cost V 3 bases and J 1 base; bases outside gene matches: 0. CDR3 DNA sequence: TGCGCCAGCAGCCAGGGACAGGGGAACACCGGGGAGCTGTTTTTT. Translating it yields CASSQGQGNTGELFF.

The sample holds a few counts of this clonotype. V usage is TRBV29-1 and J usage is TRBJ1-2, with D possibly matching TRBD1 (5 bases). The CDR3 extends over 11 amino acids. Germline V gene data show CDR1 as SQVTM and CDR2 as ANQGSEA. Trimming stripped 3 bases from V and 8 bases from J, with 10 bases between. For the CDR3, the DNA is TGCAGCGTTGACAGGGCAGAAGGCTACACCTTC. As protein: CSVDRAEGYTF. The full variable domain, in which reference TRBV29-1 and TRBJ1-2 provide the parts outside the CDR3, is SAVISQKPSRDICQRGTSLTIQCQVDSQVTMMFWYRQQPGQSLTLIATANQGSEATYESGFVIDKFPISRPNLTFSTLTVSNMSPEDSSIYLCSVDRAEGYTFGSGTRLTVV.

CDR3 region: CASRLGTLSNYGYTF. DNA for the CDR3: TGTGCCAGCAGATTGGGGACACTATCTAACTATGGCTACACCTTC. V gene TRBV11-2 combines with J gene TRBJ1-2; a possible D gene is TRBD1 (6 bases). Germline V gene sequence: CDR1 SGHAT, CDR2 FQNNGV. The CDR3 has 15 amino acids. Trimming removed 6 bases from V and 0 bases from J, with 14 bases in between.

The sample holds a few counts of this clonotype. This CDR3 reads CASSERQGRSPLHF. In nucleotides, the CDR3 is TGTGCCAGCAGTGAAAGACAGGGAAGGTCACCCCTCCACTTT. This chain joins TRBV25-1 and TRBJ1-6; the match to TRBD1 covers 7 bases. CDR3 size: 14 residues. Germline-derived CDR1 and CDR2 are MGHDK and SYGVNS. The trim removed 2 bases at V and 10 bases at J, leaving 5 bases unmatched.

The V gene is TRBV11-2, the J gene TRBJ1-3, with D perhaps TRBD1 (5 bases). The CDR3 is 13 amino acids. The germline V gene has CDR1 SGHAT and CDR2 FQNNGV. With 8 bases removed from V and 7 bases from J, the gap between germline ends came to 15 bases. The CDR3 coding sequence is TGTGCCAGCGGCCAAGACAGAAGGAACACCATATATTTT. Encoded protein: CASGQDRRNTIYF.